This T cell receptor beta chain was profiled in a study of identical twins. General observations from the study: Cord blood beta clonotypes present at high abundance carried fewer insertions; no such pattern appeared in memory repertoires.

Unique molecular identifiers were present on the cDNA, and a universal primer site came from template switching. TCRdb analysed the 5' RACE reads with MiXCR anew, one entry per CDR3 protein. The profile shows about 920,000 distinct CDR3 sequences, 9% to 15% of them singletons. Losses at the gene ends were 8 bases for V and 1 base for J; bases not matched to a gene: 3. This CDR3 has 14 residues. Per germline, CDR1 SGHVS and CDR2 FQNEAQ. This clonotype was detected once. Its antigen is undetermined. Everyone who donated was a healthy Caucasian. These data are also associated with another study on yellow fever vaccine responses in identical twins.

The clonotype originates from a woman aged 18 to 35 in good health. The rearrangement uses TRBV7-8 and TRBJ2-2, with TRBD2 matching over 8 bases. The sequencing input was PBMCs. For the CDR3, the DNA is TGTGCCAGCCTCACTAGCGGGAACACCGGGGAGCTGTTTTTT. Protein: CASLTSGNTGELFF.